The present T cell receptor (beta chain) was sequenced within a study of blood T cell repertoires in COVID-19 (TCRdb year 2020). About the full investigation: The collaborator samples originated in the United States, Italy and Spain and spanned the acute and convalescent phases of COVID-19. The material from the prospective study consisted of cDNA or gDNA derived from T cells, B-cell-depleted T cells, or PBMCs. Subjects who had been exposed to COVID-19, were actively infected with it, or had recovered from it provided the deeply sampled blood TCRbeta repertoires that made up the dataset. The repertoires were released in a freely available public database intended as a resource for research on the immune response to SARS-CoV-2. The samples were drawn from the first 160 participants of the ongoing ImmuneRACE study and from 1,200 or so subjects provided by 6 global collaborators. The sample metadata nearly always contained a de-identified subject ID, COVID-19 status, age in years and sex. Where available, HLA class I and class II types were obtained from metadata supplied by the sample provider rather than from assay-based typing. Overall results and qualifications from the work: The quantity of clinical and demographic metadata differed by source and by participant and was supplied without curation.

Looking up the germline V gene yields CDR1 MNHEY and CDR2 SVGEGT. V loses 6 bases, J loses 4 bases, and the germline ends lie 16 bases apart. The CDR3 sequence holds 14 residues, the cysteine and valine included. Of all the DNA, just the CDR3 is kept, 42 bases in frame from base 1. TCRbeta CDR3 regions were amplified from genomic DNA by means of the immunoSEQ Assay, a bias-controlled multiplex PCR. The study's own analysis went as follows. The number of nucleated cells in each sample was estimated by amplification of reference gene primers within the assay. Sequence reads were collapsed and filtered to measure the absolute abundance of every unique TCRbeta CDR3 rearrangement. For each sample, productive Simpson clonality was calculated as the square root of Simpson's diversity index over productive rearrangements. The source is immuneACCESS, and TCRdb retained only in-frame sequences with V and J called. Part of the clones is not carried over; for the studies checked, unresolved V genes explain less than half of this, and the remainder is unexplained. V and J calls and clone size are as listed in that table; D and trimming were resolved from the DNA. Present in this sample are under 150,000 clones, roughly 80% of which were seen just once. About 9.3% of the sample belongs to the ten largest clones.

About this clone itself: Its antigen remains unidentified. The input lacks base qualities; no much larger clone sits a single base away.

Whole blood was collected in K2EDTA tubes by collaborating institutions according to the institutions' own protocols. For TCRbeta analysis, collaborators shipped samples in one of three forms: frozen whole blood, isolated PBMCs, or DNA extracted from either of those sample types. Sequencing was done on a sample of peripheral blood. Recombination joined TRBV6-2 or TRBV6-3 with TRBJ2-7; a weak D assignment points to TRBD2 (7 bases agree). The TCR sequence derives from an elderly woman in a cohort sampled during active or convalescent COVID-19. The CDR3 sequence is CASSLRGAAYEQYV. The bases read TGTGCCAGCAGCCTCCGGGGGGCCGCGTACGAGCAGTACGTC.